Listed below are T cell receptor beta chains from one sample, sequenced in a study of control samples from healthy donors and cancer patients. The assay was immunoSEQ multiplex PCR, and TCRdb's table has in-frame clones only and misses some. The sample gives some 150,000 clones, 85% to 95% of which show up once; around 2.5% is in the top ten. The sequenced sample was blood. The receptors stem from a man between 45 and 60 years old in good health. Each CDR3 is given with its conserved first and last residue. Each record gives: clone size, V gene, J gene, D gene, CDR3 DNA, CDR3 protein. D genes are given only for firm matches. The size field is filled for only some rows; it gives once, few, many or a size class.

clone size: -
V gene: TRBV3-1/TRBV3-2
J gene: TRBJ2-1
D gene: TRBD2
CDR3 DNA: TGTGCCAGCAGCCACCCGGGACTAGCGGGAACGAATGAGCAGTTCTTC
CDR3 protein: CASSHPGLAGTNEQFF

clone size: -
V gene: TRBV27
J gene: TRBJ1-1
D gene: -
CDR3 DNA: TGTGCCAGCAGGACCCAGGGGCGGACTGAAGCTTTCTTT
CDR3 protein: CASRTQGRTEAFF

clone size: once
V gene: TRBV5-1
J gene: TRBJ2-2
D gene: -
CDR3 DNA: TGCGCCAGCAGCACGGGACGGGGGAACACCGGGGAGCTGTTTTTT
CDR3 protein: CASSTGRGNTGELFF

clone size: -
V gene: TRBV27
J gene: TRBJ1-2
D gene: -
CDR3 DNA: TGTGCCAACAGAGCCTCGTCAACTTTAGGCGGTTATTGCTACACCTTC
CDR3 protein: CANRASSTLGGYCYTF

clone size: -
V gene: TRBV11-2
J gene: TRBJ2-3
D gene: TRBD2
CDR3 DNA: TGTGCCAGCAGCTCAGATATCCTAGCGGGACTTAGCACAGATACGCAGTATTTT
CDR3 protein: CASSSDILAGLSTDTQYF

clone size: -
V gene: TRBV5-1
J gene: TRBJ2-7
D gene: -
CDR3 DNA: TGCGCCAGCAGCTTAGACGGGAGCTCCTACGAGCAGTACTTC
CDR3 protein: CASSLDGSSYEQYF

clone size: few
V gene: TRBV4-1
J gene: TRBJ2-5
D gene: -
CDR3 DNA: TGCGCCAGCAGCCAAGATCCCTCGCACCAAGAGACCCAGTACTTC
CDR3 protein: CASSQDPSHQETQYF

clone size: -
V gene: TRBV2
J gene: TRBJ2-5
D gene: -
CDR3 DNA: TGTGCCAGCAGCGACAGGGGAGGGGTCCAAGAGACCCAGTACTTC
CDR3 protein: CASSDRGGVQETQYF

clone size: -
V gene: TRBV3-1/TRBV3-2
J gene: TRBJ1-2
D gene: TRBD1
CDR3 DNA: TGTGCCAGCAGCCAAACCGGGACAGGGCATGGCTACACCTTC
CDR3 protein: CASSQTGTGHGYTF

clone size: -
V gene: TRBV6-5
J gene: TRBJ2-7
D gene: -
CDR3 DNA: TGTGCCAGCACGGTCCCCCTGGCGTACGAGCAGTACTTC
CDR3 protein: CASTVPLAYEQYF

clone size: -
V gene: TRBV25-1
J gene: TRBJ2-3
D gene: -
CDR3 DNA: TGTGCCAGCAGTGAGGCGAGAGGGGGTGGGACAGATACGCAGTATTTT
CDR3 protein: CASSEARGGGTDTQYF

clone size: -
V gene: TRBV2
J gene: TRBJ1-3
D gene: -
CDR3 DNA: TGTGCCAGCAGCCTTGACACTCTCTCTGGAAACACCATATATTTT
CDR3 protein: CASSLDTLSGNTIYF

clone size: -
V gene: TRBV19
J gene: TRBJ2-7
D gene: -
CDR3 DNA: TGTGCCAGTAGTTGGGGACGGAACTCCTACGAGCAGTACTTC
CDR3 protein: CASSWGRNSYEQYF

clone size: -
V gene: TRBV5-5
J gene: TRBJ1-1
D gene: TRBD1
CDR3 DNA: TGTGCCAGCAGCTTCAGGACAGGTTTGAGAAACACTGAAGCTTTCTTT
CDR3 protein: CASSFRTGLRNTEAFF

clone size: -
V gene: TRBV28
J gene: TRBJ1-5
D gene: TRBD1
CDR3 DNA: TGTGCCAGCAGCAGACAGGGAAGCAATCAGCCCCAGCATTTT
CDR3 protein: CASSRQGSNQPQHF

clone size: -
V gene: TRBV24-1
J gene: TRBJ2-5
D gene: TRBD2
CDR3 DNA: TGTGCCACCAGTGGGCGGGAGCGGGGCCACCAAGAGACCCAGTACTTC
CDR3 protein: CATSGRERGHQETQYF

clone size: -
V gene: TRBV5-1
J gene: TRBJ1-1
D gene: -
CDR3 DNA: TGCGCCAGCAGCTTGGTTAGGGGGTTGGGCACTGAAGCTTTCTTT
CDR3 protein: CASSLVRGLGTEAFF

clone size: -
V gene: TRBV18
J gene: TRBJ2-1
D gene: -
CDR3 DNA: TGTGCCAGCTCACCACCGCTAGGGGCGGGTCACAATGAGCAGTTCTTC
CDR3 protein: CASSPPLGAGHNEQFF

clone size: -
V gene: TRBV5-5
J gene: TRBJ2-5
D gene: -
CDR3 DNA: TGTGCCAGCAGCTTGGAACAGACCCAAGGAGAGACCCAGTACTTC
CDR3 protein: CASSLEQTQGETQYF

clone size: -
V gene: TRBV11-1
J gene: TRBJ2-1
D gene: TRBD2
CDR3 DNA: TGTGCCAGCAGCCCGGGACTAGCGGGCAATGAGCAGTTCTTC
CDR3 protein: CASSPGLAGNEQFF

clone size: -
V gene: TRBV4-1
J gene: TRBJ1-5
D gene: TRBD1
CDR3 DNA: TGCGCCAGCAGCCAATATGAGGGGGCGCCGCCCAATCAGCCCCAGCATTTT
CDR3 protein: CASSQYEGAPPNQPQHF

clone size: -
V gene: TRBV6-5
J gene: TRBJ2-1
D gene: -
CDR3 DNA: TGTGCCAGCATCGAACAGGGTTTCCATGAGCAGTTCTTC
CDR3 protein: CASIEQGFHEQFF

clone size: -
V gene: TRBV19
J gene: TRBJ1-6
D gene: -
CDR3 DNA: TGTGCCAGTAGGCAGGGGTCTGCGAGCTCCTATAATTCACCCCTCCACTTT
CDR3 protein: CASRQGSASSYNSPLHF

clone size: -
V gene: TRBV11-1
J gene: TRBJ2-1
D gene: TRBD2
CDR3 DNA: TGTGCCAGCAGCCGGGGGGTTAAAGACAATGAGCAGTTCTTC
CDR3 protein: CASSRGVKDNEQFF

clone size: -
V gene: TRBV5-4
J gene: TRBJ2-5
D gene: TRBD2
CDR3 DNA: TGTGCCAGCATGGTTGCGGGAGGGGAGACCCAGTACTTC
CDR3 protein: CASMVAGGETQYF

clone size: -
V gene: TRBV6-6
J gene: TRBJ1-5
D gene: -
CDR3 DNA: TGTGCCAGCAGTACCGGACAACTCAATCAGCCCCAGCATTTT
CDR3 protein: CASSTGQLNQPQHF

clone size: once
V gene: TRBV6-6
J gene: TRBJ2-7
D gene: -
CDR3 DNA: TGTGCCAGCACCATGGGGACTTACTCCTACGAGCAGTACTTC
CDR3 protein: CASTMGTYSYEQYF

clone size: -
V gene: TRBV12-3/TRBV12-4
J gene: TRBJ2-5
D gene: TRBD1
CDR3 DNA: TGTGCCACCTCAGGGGGCCAAGAGACCCAGTACTTC
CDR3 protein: CATSGGQETQYF

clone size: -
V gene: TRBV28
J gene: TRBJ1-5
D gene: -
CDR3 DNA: TGTGCCAGCAGCCTTCGGGGGGGCCGCAATCAGCCCCAGCATTTT
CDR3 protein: CASSLRGGRNQPQHF